The table lists the clone carrying this TCR beta chain with a few counts. What it binds is not known. This sample is drawn from a study of chemoradiotherapy in HPV16-positive cancers. The method was immunoSEQ multiplex PCR; TCRdb's version includes in-frame clones alone and lacks a portion of them. The data show 10,000 or so clones, more than 65% seen once. Notes on the study in general: Candidate HPV-specific clones and E7-related TCR motifs grew in tumor during treatment.

Specimen: blood, collected from a patient who underwent chemoradiotherapy. This clonotype was obtained from a human donor with HPV-associated anogenital cancer.

CDR3 coding DNA: TGCGCCAGCAGCTCATCCCCGACAGGGGGGGCAGAGACCCAGTACTTC. Translation: CASSSSPTGGAETQYF. The chain joins TRBV5-1 to TRBJ2-5; TRBD1 aligns across 9 bases. Germline loops: CDR1 SGHRS, CDR2 YFSETQ. CDR3 length equals 16 residues. V dropped 3 bases and J dropped 4; count of bases not matched to a gene: 10.